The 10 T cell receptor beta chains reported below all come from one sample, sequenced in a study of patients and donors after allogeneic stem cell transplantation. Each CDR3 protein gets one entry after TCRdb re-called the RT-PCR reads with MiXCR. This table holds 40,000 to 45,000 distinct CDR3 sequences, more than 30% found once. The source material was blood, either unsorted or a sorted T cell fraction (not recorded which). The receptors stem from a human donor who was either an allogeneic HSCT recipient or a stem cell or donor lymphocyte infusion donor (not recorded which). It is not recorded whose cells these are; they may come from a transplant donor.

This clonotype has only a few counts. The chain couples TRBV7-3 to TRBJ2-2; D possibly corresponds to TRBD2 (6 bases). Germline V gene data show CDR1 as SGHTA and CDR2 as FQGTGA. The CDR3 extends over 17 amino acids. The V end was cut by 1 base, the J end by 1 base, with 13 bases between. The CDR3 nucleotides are TGTGCCAGCAGCTTAAACTCGGGACTCCTGAACACCGGGGAGCTGTTTTTT. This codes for CASSLNSGLLNTGELFF.

The CDR3 DNA sequence: TGCAGTGCTTTGGCTAGCCGAGACTACGAGCAGTACTTC. Translation: CSALASRDYEQYF. This sequence joins TRBV20-1 and TRBJ2-7, with D perhaps TRBD2 (5 bases). The CDR3 runs 13 residues. With 5 bases removed from V and 3 bases from J, the gap between germline ends came to 14 bases. The germline V gene encodes CDR1 DFQATT and CDR2 SNEGSKA (reference sequence).

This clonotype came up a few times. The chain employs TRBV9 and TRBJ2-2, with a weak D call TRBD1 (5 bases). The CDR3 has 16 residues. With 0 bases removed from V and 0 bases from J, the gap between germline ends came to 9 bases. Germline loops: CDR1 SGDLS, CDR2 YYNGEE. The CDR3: CASSVVVGANTGELFF. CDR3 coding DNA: TGTGCCAGCAGCGTAGTTGTAGGGGCGAACACCGGGGAGCTGTTTTTT. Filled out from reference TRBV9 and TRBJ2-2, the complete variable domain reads DSGVTQTPKHLITATGQRVTLRCSPRSGDLSVYWYQQSLDQGLQFLIQYYNGEERAKGNILERFSAQQFPDLHSELNLSSLELGDSALYFCASSVVVGANTGELFFGEGSRLTVL.

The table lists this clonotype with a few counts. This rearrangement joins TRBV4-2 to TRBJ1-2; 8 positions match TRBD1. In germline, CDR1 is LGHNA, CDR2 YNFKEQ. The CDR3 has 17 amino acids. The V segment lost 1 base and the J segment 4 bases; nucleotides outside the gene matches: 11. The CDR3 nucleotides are TGTGCCAGCAGCCAAGTGGACAGGGCAGGTAGGGGCTATGGCTACACCTTC. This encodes CASSQVDRAGRGYGYTF.

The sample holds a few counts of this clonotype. DNA of the CDR3: TGTGCCAGCAGCCAAGCGGGACCGGCCTACGAGCAGTACTTC. This translates into CASSQAGPAYEQYF. The chain combines TRBV4-2 with TRBJ2-7; the D call may be TRBD1 or TRBD2 (5 bases each). Germline V gene sequence: CDR1 LGHNA, CDR2 YNFKEQ. The germline V and J ends were trimmed by 1 base and 2 bases, with 9 bases remaining between them. This CDR3 has 14 residues.

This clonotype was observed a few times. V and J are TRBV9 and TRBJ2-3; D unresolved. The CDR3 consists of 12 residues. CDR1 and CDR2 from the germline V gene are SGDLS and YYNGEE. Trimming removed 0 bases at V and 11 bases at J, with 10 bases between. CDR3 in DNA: TGTGCCAGCAGCGTAGAAGTCTCCTGGCAGTATTTT. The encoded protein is CASSVEVSWQYF.

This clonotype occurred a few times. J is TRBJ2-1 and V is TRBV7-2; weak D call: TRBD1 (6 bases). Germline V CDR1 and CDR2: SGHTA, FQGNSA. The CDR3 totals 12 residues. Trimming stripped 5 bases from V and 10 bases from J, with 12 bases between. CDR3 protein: CASSPTGREQFF. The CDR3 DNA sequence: TGTGCCAGCAGCCCGACAGGACGAGAGCAGTTCTTC. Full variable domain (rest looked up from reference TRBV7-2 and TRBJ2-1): GAGVSQSPSNKVTEKGKDVELRCDPISGHTALYWYRQSLGQGLEFLIYFQGNSAPDKSGLPSDRFSAERTGGSVSTLTIQRTQQEDSAVYLCASSPTGREQFFGPGTRLTVL.

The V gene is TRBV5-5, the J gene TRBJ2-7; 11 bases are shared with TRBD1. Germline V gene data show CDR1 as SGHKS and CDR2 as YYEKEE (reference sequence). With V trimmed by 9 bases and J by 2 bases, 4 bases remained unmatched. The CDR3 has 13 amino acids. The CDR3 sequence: CATGQGATYEQYF. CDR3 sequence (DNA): TGTGCCACAGGACAGGGGGCCACCTACGAGCAGTACTTC. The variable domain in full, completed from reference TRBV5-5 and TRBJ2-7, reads DAGVTQSPTHLIKTRGQQVTLRCSPISGHKSVSWYQQVLGQGPQFIFQYYEKEERGRGNFPDRFSARQFPNYSSELNVNALLLGDSALYLCATGQGATYEQYFGPGTRLTVT.

The DNA for the CDR3 is TGTGCCAGCAGCCAAGAGGAGGGCCAGCCCCAGCATTTT. It encodes CASSQEEGQPQHF. This chain joins TRBV4-2 and TRBJ1-5, with D uncertain. The CDR3 is 13 residues long. Germline values: CDR1 LGHNA, CDR2 YNFKEQ. The V end lost 0 bases, the J end lost 7 bases, and 7 bases lay between the germline ends.

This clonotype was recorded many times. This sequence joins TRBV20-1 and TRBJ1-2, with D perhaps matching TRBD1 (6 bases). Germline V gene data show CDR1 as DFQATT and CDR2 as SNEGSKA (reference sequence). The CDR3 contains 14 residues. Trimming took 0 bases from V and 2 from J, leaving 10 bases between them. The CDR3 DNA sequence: TGCAGTGCTAGAGAAGGGGGGATGAACTATGGCTACACCTTC. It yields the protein CSAREGGMNYGYTF.